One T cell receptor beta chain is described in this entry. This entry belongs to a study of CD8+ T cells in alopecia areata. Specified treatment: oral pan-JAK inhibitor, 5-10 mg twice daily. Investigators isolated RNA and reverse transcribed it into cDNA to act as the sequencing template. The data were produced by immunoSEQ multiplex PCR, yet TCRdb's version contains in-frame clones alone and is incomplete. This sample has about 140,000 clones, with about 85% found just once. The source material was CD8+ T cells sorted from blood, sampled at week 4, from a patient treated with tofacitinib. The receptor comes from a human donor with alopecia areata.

The CDR3 DNA reads TGTGCCTGGAGTGTTCGGGGGGCCGGGGAGCTGTTTTTT. Translated: CAWSVRGAGELFF. The genes are TRBV30 and TRBJ2-2, with 7 bases aligning to TRBD2. The CDR3 runs to 13 residues. Germline CDR1 reads GTSNPN; CDR2 reads SVGIG (reference sequence). The junction had 1 base not matched to a gene; V was cut back by 0 bases and J by 6 bases.